The 8 T cell receptor beta chains reported below all come from one sample, sequenced in a study of T cells in Graves' hyperthyroidism and ophthalmopathy. Researchers amplified the TCR beta CDR3 regions from RNA transcripts. A set of HTBI primers served as the primers for a first-round RT-PCR of the TCR CDR3. TCRdb recomputed calls from the multiplex PCR reads with MiXCR, one row per CDR3 protein. The sample carries fewer than 650,000 distinct CDR3 sequences, approximately 14% recorded once. Sequenced material: blood. These receptors all stem from a woman in her 40s with Graves' hyperthyroidism.

This clonotype showed up just a few times. The chain links TRBV12-3 or TRBV12-4 to TRBJ2-3, with 7 nucleotides matching TRBD2. This CDR3 is built from 17 residues. Germline trimming cut 5 bases from V and 2 bases from J; bases unmatched to any gene: 13. The CDR3 nucleotides are TGTGCCAGCAGTACCGGGACTACAGCTGCTCCCACAGATACGCAGTATTTT. It translates to CASSTGTTAAPTDTQYF.

J is TRBJ2-3 and V is TRBV5-1; D is undetermined. With 0 bases removed from V and 4 bases from J, the gap between germline ends came to 12 bases. The germline gives CDR1 SGHRS, CDR2 YFSETQ. This CDR3 comprises 15 residues. The CDR3 nucleotides read TGCGCCAGCAGCTTGGTGGCGCAAGTGGCAGATACGCAGTATTTT. Protein sequence: CASSLVAQVADTQYF.

This clonotype was detected many times. This chain uses TRBV20-1 with TRBJ2-1; D may be TRBD2 (6 bases). The CDR3 is 15 amino acids. CDR1 is DFQATT and CDR2 is SNEGSKA in the germline V gene (reference sequence). V was cut by 6 bases and J by 1 base, with 16 bases left in between. In nucleotides, the CDR3 is TGCAGTGCAAAGGAGCGGACTATATCCTACAATGAGCAGTTCTTC. It translates to CSAKERTISYNEQFF.

This clonotype was seen a few times. The rearrangement links TRBV20-1 to TRBJ2-2; 12 nucleotides align to TRBD2. The V and J ends lost 5 bases and 5 bases, in that order; junction bases with no gene match: 9. The CDR3 totals 16 residues. Germline V gene data show CDR1 as DFQATT and CDR2 as SNEGSKA (reference sequence). The CDR3 here is CSAQASGRVGTGELFF. CDR3 coding DNA: TGCAGTGCTCAGGCTAGCGGGAGGGTGGGAACCGGGGAGCTGTTTTTT.

This clonotype came up many times. The V gene is TRBV2, the J gene TRBJ1-1; TRBD1 agrees at 7 bases. CDR1 and CDR2 from the germline V gene are SNHLY and FYNNEI. The CDR3 loop spans 15 amino acids. Germline trimming cut 7 bases from V and 10 bases from J; bases unmatched to any gene: 18. CDR3: CASNFGPTQGRGAFF. The CDR3 nucleotides read TGTGCCAGCAATTTCGGGCCGACACAGGGGAGGGGAGCTTTCTTT.

Many counts were recorded for this clonotype. The rearrangement joins TRBV12-3 or TRBV12-4 to TRBJ1-5; no firm D call. CDR3 size: 12 residues. Trimming took off 1 base at V and 9 bases at J, with 7 bases between the two ends. DNA of the CDR3: TGTGCCAGCAGTTTAGGGCACCTGCCCCAGCATTTT. Its translation: CASSLGHLPQHF.

This chain links TRBV6-2 or TRBV6-3 with TRBJ2-7; D may match TRBD1 or TRBD2 (5 bases each). The CDR3 consists of 14 residues. V was trimmed by 1 base and J by 3 bases, leaving 10 bases between them. In germline, CDR1 is MNHEY, CDR2 SVGEGT. The CDR3 nucleotides read TGTGCCAGCAGTTACTGGGGACCGGGCTACGAGCAGTACTTC. Translated, it gives CASSYWGPGYEQYF.

The chain recombines TRBV20-1 with TRBJ2-7, with TRBD1 matching over 10 bases. The CDR3 is made up of 15 amino acids. The V gene end was trimmed by 1 base and the J gene end by 4 bases; junction bases not matched to a gene: 7. CDR1 is DFQATT and CDR2 is SNEGSKA in the germline V gene (reference sequence). Here the CDR3 reads CSARVSGTGAYEQYF. The DNA for the CDR3 is TGCAGTGCTAGAGTGTCCGGGACAGGGGCGTACGAGCAGTACTTC.